Listed here is a single TCR beta chain. This sample is part of a study of blood T cell repertoires in COVID-19. Study details: The United States, Italy and Spain were the sources of the acute and convalescent COVID-19 samples. The analysed material was cDNA or gDNA that came from T cells, B-cell-depleted T cells, or PBMCs.

Sequenced by immunoSEQ multiplex PCR; TCRdb stores in-frame clones only, minus some. Of under 50,000 clones detected, roughly nine tenths appear once; the ten largest clones hold approximately 6%. The CDR3 loop spans 15 amino acids. CDR1 SGDLS and CDR2 YYNGEE come from the germline V gene. Trimming shortened V by 2 bases and J by 9 bases, and 15 bases separated the two germline ends. The sample was peripheral blood. This receptor was taken from a man aged 65 to 85 with active COVID-19. The J gene is TRBJ1-6, the V gene TRBV9, with D perhaps matching TRBD1 (6 bases). CDR3 coding DNA: TGTGCCAGCAGCGTCCAGGGGCAGTCATCTTCACCCCTCCACTTT. This sequence encodes CASSVQGQSSSPLHF.